Here is one T cell receptor beta chain with its context. There is no known antigen for this receptor. Base quality data are lacking; no much larger clone is found one base away. The entry originates in a study of cytomegalovirus exposure and HLA in healthy donors (dated by TCRdb to about 2017). About the study as a whole: The approximately 710 repertoires of the first cohort and the 120 or so validation repertoires were produced on the same platform, according to a later analysis. The study aimed to test whether cataloging public T cell receptors could reveal signatures of past pathogen exposure. Besides the first cohort of around 700 subjects, a separate validation cohort made up of about 120 different subjects was used. The study combined high-throughput TCR immunosequencing, statistical association of individual TCRs with disease status, and machine learning to predict cytomegalovirus infection status. Study-wide conclusions, independent of this receptor: Most TCR sequences were seen in very few donors, while some public TCRs were found in many individuals. The classifier was reported to diagnose cytomegalovirus status with high specificity and sensitivity in both the original and validation cohorts. The study listed around 160 TCR beta chains as associated with cytomegalovirus. It was suggested by the authors that the approach could potentially be generalized to other disease states and immunological phenotypes. A later analysis had no HLA typing for the validation cohort, so co-occurrence there was scored across all 110 or so repertoires. A few of the identified cytomegalovirus-associated TCR beta chains were confirmed in vitro to be specific for cytomegalovirus antigens. Subsequent analysis determined that TCRs grouped into clusters in the first cohort also showed a tendency toward co-occurrence across the 120 validation repertoires, and 85% to 95% of cluster scores exceeded 0.

The germline V gene supplies CDR1 KGHSH and CDR2 LQKENI. The trim is 2 bases for V and 2 bases for J, with a gap of 9 bases between the germline ends. Including cysteine and phenylalanine, the CDR3 has 14 amino acids. The kept DNA is CDR3 alone, 42 bases in frame from the first base. Separate from the roughly 700-subject first cohort, the validation cohort of around 130 subjects was the group to which the donors belonged. The method was the immunoSEQ multiplex PCR assay. The paper's processing steps were these. A statistical classification framework was built for diagnosing cytomegalovirus status from the catalog of TCR beta chain sequences. TCRdb holds this immuneACCESS table with in-frame rearrangements only. Some clones are missing; in checked studies, unresolved V genes explain under half, and the rest has no known cause. D and trimming were read from the DNA, whereas the V and J calls and clone size are those reported in that table. This sample gives 85,000 to 120,000 clones in total; less than 95% of them show up just once. The top ten hold almost 0.9% of the sample.

This receptor was obtained from a woman aged 18-29 years in good health and CMV-seronegative. The chain uses TRBV18 and TRBJ2-5; a tentative D match to TRBD2 spans 6 bases. Sequenced input: PBMCs. CDR3 sequence: CASSPSGTQETQYF. The DNA reads as follows: TGTGCCAGCTCACCATCGGGGACTCAAGAGACCCAGTACTTC.